The 15 T cell receptor beta chains given below trace back to one sample, sequenced in a study of cytomegalovirus exposure and HLA in healthy donors. The study ran its PCR with 60 Vbeta and 13 Jbeta primers. The repertoire was sequenced with immunoSEQ multiplex PCR; TCRdb's copy has only in-frame clones and lacks some. This specimen shows tens of thousands of clones; the ten leading clones hold 2.3%. The specimen was PBMCs. The receptors were gathered from a female donor in good health and CMV-seronegative.

The chain links TRBV5-1 to TRBJ1-5; D call uncertain. V lost 0 bases and J lost 4, with 5 bases in between. CDR1 is SGHRS and CDR2 is YFSETQ in the germline V gene. The CDR3 spans 13 residues. As DNA, the CDR3 is TGCGCCAGCAGCTTGGCGGGGAATCAGCCCCAGCATTTT. Residues: CASSLAGNQPQHF.

The CDR3: CASSSHSGTGPYEQYF. As DNA, the CDR3 is TGTGCCAGCAGCTCTCATTCCGGGACAGGACCCTACGAGCAGTACTTC. This chain connects TRBV7-3 to TRBJ2-7, with 8 positions matching TRBD1. In germline, CDR1 is SGHTA, CDR2 FQGTGA. V was pared by 4 bases and J by 2 bases, with 10 bases of the junction left unmatched. This CDR3 is built from 16 residues.

CDR3: CASSSRQGRSGANVLTF. The DNA for the CDR3 is TGTGCCAGCAGCTCACGACAGGGGCGGAGTGGGGCCAACGTCCTGACTTTC. The V gene is TRBV13, the J gene TRBJ2-6, with 8 bases fitting TRBD1. J was trimmed by 3 bases and V by 4 bases; bases with no gene match: 8. The CDR3 runs 17 residues. Germline V gene lookup returns CDR1 PRHDT and CDR2 FYEKMQ (reference sequence). Looking up the rest from reference TRBV13 and TRBJ2-6 gives the full variable domain: AAGVIQSPRHLIKEKRETATLKCYPIPRHDTVYWYQQGPGQDPQFLISFYEKMQSDKGSIPDRFSAQQFSDYHSELNMSSLELGDSALYFCASSSRQGRSGANVLTFGAGSRLTVL.

The CDR3 sequence: CSVVQGDEKLFF. The CDR3 DNA is TGCAGCGTTGTCCAGGGGGATGAAAAACTGTTTTTT. The chain joins TRBV29-1 to TRBJ1-4; 7 bases align to TRBD1. The CDR3 covers 12 residues. Germline V gene data show CDR1 as SQVTM and CDR2 as ANQGSEA. V shed 4 bases, J shed 6 bases, and the junction held 2 bases outside the gene matches.

DNA for the CDR3: TGTGCCAGCACCTACCAGGTAGGGGCTGGGGCCAACGTCCTGACTTTC. This codes for CASTYQVGAGANVLTF. The V and J genes are TRBV6-6 and TRBJ2-6; perhaps TRBD1 as D (5 bases). Looked up from germline, CDR1 is MNHNY and CDR2 is SVGAGI (reference sequence). The ends were cut back, 7 bases at V and 2 bases at J, with 15 bases in the middle. The CDR3 is made up of 16 amino acids.

This chain connects TRBV18 to TRBJ2-7, with TRBD2 matching over 9 bases. Germline-derived CDR1 and CDR2 are KGHSH and LQKENI. The CDR3 length is 14 residues. The ends lost 4 bases at V and 7 bases at J; junction bases unmatched: 8. The CDR3 protein is CASSLAGGNSEQYF. The DNA for the CDR3 is TGTGCCAGCTCACTTGCGGGGGGGAACTCGGAGCAGTACTTC.

The chain recombines TRBV6-6 with TRBJ2-7; TRBD2 agrees at 12 bases. Germline V gives CDR1 MNHNY, CDR2 SVGAGI (reference sequence). V trimming: 4 bases; J trimming: 5 bases; junction bases outside the gene matches: 6. The CDR3 consists of 15 residues. This chain's CDR3 is CASSWTSGKRDEQYF. The CDR3 nucleotides read TGTGCCAGCAGTTGGACTAGCGGGAAGCGGGACGAGCAGTACTTC.

The CDR3 region has the DNA TGCGCCAGCAGCTCGCCCCGGACAGAGCAGTTCTTC. Protein: CASSSPRTEQFF. The rearrangement uses TRBV5-1 and TRBJ2-1; D might be TRBD1 (5 bases). CDR1 is SGHRS and CDR2 is YFSETQ in the germline V gene. The CDR3 is 12 residues long. V was clipped by 3 bases and J by 10 bases, with 11 bases between them.

J is TRBJ1-2 and V is TRBV19; TRBD1 agrees at 11 bases. Germline assignment: CDR1 LNHDA and CDR2 SQIVND (reference sequence). The CDR3 has 15 residues. J lost 9 bases, V lost 4 bases, and 10 bases had no gene match. Written as DNA, the CDR3 is TGTGCCAGTAGTACCCGGGACAGGGGGTCTAGTAGCTACACCTTC. Translating gives CASSTRDRGSSSYTF.

The chain carries TRBV27 and TRBJ1-2, with 8 bases aligning to TRBD1. Looked up from germline, CDR1 is MNHEY and CDR2 is SMNVEV (reference sequence). Unmatched junction bases numbered 8, after V lost 3 bases and J lost 8 bases. The CDR3 covers 14 residues. CDR3 sequence: CASSLQGAAGGYTF. Written as DNA, the CDR3 is TGTGCCAGCAGTTTGCAGGGGGCTGCAGGGGGCTACACCTTC.

J is TRBJ2-7 and V is TRBV15; TRBD2 might be the D (6 bases). Germline assignment: CDR1 LNHNV and CDR2 YYDKDF (reference sequence). The length of the CDR3 is 13 residues. V was cut by 3 bases and J by 7 bases, with 13 bases left in between. The CDR3 DNA sequence: TGTGCCACCAGCAGTGAGACTAGAGCGGAGCAGTACTTC. Residues: CATSSETRAEQYF.

The V and J genes are TRBV30 and TRBJ1-1, with 7 bases identical to TRBD1. The CDR3 runs 12 residues. Germline V CDR1 and CDR2: GTSNPN, SVGIG (reference sequence). The ends lost 4 bases at V and 4 bases at J; junction bases unmatched: 3. CDR3 nucleotide sequence: TGTGCCTGGACGGCAGGGGGCACTGAAGCTTTCTTT. This sequence encodes CAWTAGGTEAFF.

The chain uses TRBV5-1 and TRBJ1-1; possibly TRBD1 for D (5 bases). Germline CDR1 reads SGHRS; CDR2 reads YFSETQ. The CDR3 covers 14 residues. The V and J ends lost 3 bases and 2 bases respectively, with 11 bases between them. This CDR3 reads CASSSRQRNTEAFF. The CDR3 DNA is TGCGCCAGCAGCTCTAGACAGCGAAACACTGAAGCTTTCTTT.

The J gene is TRBJ1-2, the V gene TRBV7-9; D possibly corresponds to TRBD1 (5 bases). With 6 bases removed from V and 5 bases from J, the gap between germline ends came to 16 bases. CDR3 length: 14 residues. Germline V CDR1 and CDR2: SEHNR, FQNEAQ (reference sequence). This CDR3 is CASSGGGSGYGYTF. The CDR3 nucleotides are TGTGCCAGCAGTGGGGGGGGTTCCGGGTATGGCTACACCTTC.

The genes are TRBV6-1 and TRBJ2-3; a possible D gene is TRBD2 (5 bases). The CDR3 consists of 14 residues. CDR1 MNHNS and CDR2 SASEGT come from the germline V gene. Trimming shortened V by 6 bases and J by 0 bases, and 10 bases separated the two germline ends. The CDR3 DNA sequence: TGTGCCAGCAGCTATGGACTCAGCACAGATACGCAGTATTTT. It encodes CASSYGLSTDTQYF.